These T cell receptor beta chains were read from a single sample in a study of blood T cell repertoires in COVID-19. Clones were read by immunoSEQ multiplex PCR, and TCRdb kept only the in-frame ones, dropping some. The repertoire holds around 67,000 clones, with just over 85% as singletons. The sequenced sample consisted of peripheral blood. The receptors stem from a woman at least 80 years old with active or convalescent COVID-19. CDR3s include the opening cysteine and the closing phenylalanine or tryptophan. A D gene is named only where the DNA matches it firmly. Only part of the rows carry a size: once, few, many, or a class if the clone is expanded.

D	size	V	length	J	CDR3	DNA
-	-	TRBV15	15	TRBJ1-1	CATSRDQGGNTEAFF	TGTGCCACCAGCAGAGATCAAGGCGGAAACACTGAAGCTTTCTTT
-	-	TRBV6-5	15	TRBJ1-2	CASSYSRGGGYGYTF	TGTGCCAGCAGTTACTCGAGGGGGGGCGGCTATGGCTACACCTTC
-	-	TRBV6-5	13	TRBJ1-1	CASRAQGITEAFF	TGTGCCAGCAGAGCACAGGGAATCACTGAAGCTTTCTTT
TRBD2	-	TRBV7-9	15	TRBJ2-4	CASSLERSGGDIQYF	TGTGCCAGCAGCTTAGAGAGGTCGGGAGGTGACATTCAGTACTTC
-	-	TRBV2	16	TRBJ2-3	CASSGPGLRITDTQYF	TGTGCCAGCAGTGGGCCGGGACTCCGAATCACAGATACGCAGTATTTT
TRBD2	-	TRBV7-9	16	TRBJ2-7	CASSSKLAGGANEQYF	TGTGCCAGCAGCTCGAAACTAGCGGGAGGGGCCAACGAGCAGTACTTC
-	-	TRBV5-4	13	TRBJ2-1	CASSFPSSNEQFF	TGTGCCAGCAGCTTTCCTAGCTCCAATGAGCAGTTCTTC
-	-	TRBV6-7	12	TRBJ1-2	CASSYPGGGYTF	TGTGCCAGCAGTTACCCAGGAGGGGGCTACACCTTC
TRBD1	-	TRBV7-2	14	TRBJ1-3	CATDRGSPGNTIYF	TGTGCCACGGACAGGGGAAGCCCTGGAAACACCATATATTTT
-	-	TRBV29-1	12	TRBJ2-3	CSARTGGDTQYF	TGCAGCGCCCGGACAGGAGGGGATACGCAGTATTTT
TRBD2	-	TRBV19	13	TRBJ2-3	CASGLAGTDTQYF	TGTGCCAGCGGACTAGCGGGAACAGATACGCAGTATTTT
-	-	TRBV7-2	15	TRBJ2-1	CASSLAGANYNEQFF	TGTGCCAGCAGCTTAGCGGGAGCAAACTACAATGAGCAGTTCTTC
-	-	TRBV18	16	TRBJ1-1	CASSPLSNGKNTEAFF	TGTGCCAGCTCACCACTGTCTAACGGGAAAAACACTGAAGCTTTCTTT
-	-	TRBV6-5	13	TRBJ1-2	CASTRQVPYGYTF	TGTGCCAGCACTAGACAGGTCCCCTATGGCTACACCTTC
-	-	TRBV6-2/TRBV6-3	13	TRBJ2-7	CASSYAGAPEQYF	TGTGCCAGCAGTTACGCGGGGGCCCCCGAGCAGTACTTC
TRBD1	-	TRBV7-9	18	TRBJ2-5	CASSILGIPGTGVETQYF	TGTGCCAGCAGCATATTGGGGATCCCCGGGACAGGGGTAGAGACCCAGTACTTC
TRBD1	once	TRBV3-1/TRBV3-2	14	TRBJ2-5	CASSQSQGAGTQYF	TGTGCCAGCAGCCAATCCCAGGGGGCTGGGACCCAGTACTTC
-	-	TRBV2	13	TRBJ2-3	CASTGSSTDTQYF	TGTGCCAGCACGGGGAGCTCCACAGATACGCAGTATTTT
TRBD1	-	TRBV10-3	14	TRBJ2-2	CAIRGTANTGELFF	TGTGCCATCAGGGGGACAGCGAACACCGGGGAGCTGTTTTTT
-	-	TRBV5-6	11	TRBJ1-2	CASSSYYGYTF	TGTGCCAGCAGCAGCTACTATGGCTACACCTTC
-	-	TRBV27	15	TRBJ2-7	CASSHKVGGPGEQYF	TGTGCCAGCAGTCACAAAGTTGGGGGCCCGGGGGAGCAGTACTTC
TRBD1	-	TRBV9	15	TRBJ2-1	CASSVGAGQGNEQFF	TGTGCCAGCAGCGTAGGAGCGGGACAGGGCAATGAGCAGTTCTTC